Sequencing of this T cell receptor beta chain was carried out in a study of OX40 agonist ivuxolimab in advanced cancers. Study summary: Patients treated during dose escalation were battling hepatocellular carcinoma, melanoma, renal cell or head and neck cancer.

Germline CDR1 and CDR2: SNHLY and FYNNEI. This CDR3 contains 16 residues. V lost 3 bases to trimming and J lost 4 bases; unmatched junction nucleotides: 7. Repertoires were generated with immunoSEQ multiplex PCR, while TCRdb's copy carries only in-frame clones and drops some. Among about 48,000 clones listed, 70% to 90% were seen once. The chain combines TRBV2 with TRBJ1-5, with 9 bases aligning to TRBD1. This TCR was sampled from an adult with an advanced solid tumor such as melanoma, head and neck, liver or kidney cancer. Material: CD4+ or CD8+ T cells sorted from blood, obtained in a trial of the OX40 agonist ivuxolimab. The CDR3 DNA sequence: TGTGCCAGCAGTGACTTCCCGGGACAGGGTAATCAGCCCCAGCATTTT. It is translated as CASSDFPGQGNQPQHF. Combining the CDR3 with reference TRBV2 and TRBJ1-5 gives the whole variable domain EPEVTQTPSHQVTQMGQEVILRCVPISNHLYFYWYRQILGQKVEFLVSFYNNEISEKSEIFDDQFSVERPDGSNFTLKIRSTKLEDSAMYFCASSDFPGQGNQPQHFGDGTRLSIL.